These 30 T cell receptor beta chains came from one sample sequenced in a study of blood T cells in healthy people across ages. Using a J-beta primer mix together with a sample-barcoded 5' primer, a second PCR was run for roughly 7 to 12 cycles. TCRdb fed the 5' RACE reads into MiXCR, producing one record per CDR3 protein. Here the sample spans hundreds of thousands of distinct CDR3 sequences, nearly 60% being singletons. Input material: blood. Receptors originate from a man aged 30-40 years in good health.

This clonotype was detected a few times. The DNA for the CDR3 is TGTGCCAGCAGCTTAGGCGTTTCTGAAGCTTTCTTT. Translated, it gives CASSLGVSEAFF. The chain employs TRBV7-9 and TRBJ1-1; D call uncertain. Germline V gene sequence: CDR1 SEHNR, CDR2 FQNEAQ (reference sequence). Deletions cut 1 base from V and 6 bases from J, with 6 bases between. The CDR3 is made up of 12 amino acids.

This chain uses TRBV6-1 with TRBJ2-6; D possibly corresponds to TRBD2 (6 bases). The length of the CDR3 is 16 residues. V lost 1 base and J lost 0, with 7 bases in between. Germline-derived CDR1 and CDR2 are MNHNS and SASEGT. CDR3 coding DNA: TGTGCCAGCAGTGAAGAGGAGGGCTCTGGGGCCAACGTCCTGACTTTC. Protein product: CASSEEEGSGANVLTF.

The chain joins TRBV6-2 or TRBV6-3 to TRBJ2-2; 8 bases agree with TRBD1. CDR1 and CDR2 (germline): MNHEY, SVGEGT. V was clipped by 0 bases and J by 1 base; unmatched bases: 7. There are 18 residues in the CDR3. The CDR3 DNA follows: TGTGCCAGCAGTTACTCGACGGACAGGGCGGTGAACACCGGGGAGCTGTTTTTT. Its protein product is CASSYSTDRAVNTGELFF.

The genes are TRBV10-2 and TRBJ2-5, with 9 bases identical to TRBD2. Trimming removed 6 bases from V and 5 bases from J; junction bases left unmatched: 7. This CDR3 spans 14 amino acids. Looked up from germline, CDR1 is WSHSY and CDR2 is SAAADI. Here the CDR3 reads CASRLAGAGETQYF. DNA of the CDR3: TGCGCCAGCAGATTAGCGGGGGCCGGGGAGACCCAGTACTTC.

This chain uses TRBV20-1 with TRBJ2-5; 7 positions match TRBD2. The J segment lost 5 bases and the V segment lost 2 bases, leaving 8 bases of the junction unmatched. The V gene's germline CDR1 is DFQATT and CDR2 SNEGSKA (reference sequence). The CDR3 loop spans 14 amino acids. Here the CDR3 reads CSARRASGLETQYF. CDR3 DNA: TGCAGTGCTAGACGCGCTAGCGGCTTGGAGACCCAGTACTTC.

The sample holds a few counts of this clonotype. The chain combines TRBV7-3 with TRBJ2-2; weak D call: TRBD2 (6 bases). Trimming left V 5 bases short and J 4 bases short, with 11 bases between. The CDR3 covers 14 residues. Germline CDR1 and CDR2: SGHTA and FQGTGA. CDR3 sequence: CASSTLAPTGELFF. CDR3 nucleotides: TGTGCCAGCAGCACCCTAGCGCCCACCGGGGAGCTGTTTTTT.

This clonotype was detected only a few times. The CDR3 is CASSWGLNNEKLFF. The CDR3 DNA is TGTGCCAGCAGCTGGGGTTTAAATAATGAAAAACTGTTTTTT. The V gene is TRBV7-9, the J gene TRBJ1-4; D is ambiguous. The V gene's germline CDR1 is SEHNR and CDR2 FQNEAQ (reference sequence). Trimming took 4 bases from V and 4 from J, leaving 10 bases between them. There are 14 residues in the CDR3.

The chain recombines TRBV5-8 with TRBJ2-1, with D hard to call. Trimming shortened V by 4 bases and J by 1 base, and 12 bases separated the two germline ends. Germline V CDR1 and CDR2: SGHTS, YDEGEE. The CDR3 totals 15 residues. The CDR3 here is CASSRLGSSYNEQFF. CDR3 DNA sequence: TGTGCCAGCAGCCGCTTGGGGTCGTCCTACAATGAGCAGTTCTTC.

This clonotype was observed a few times. The genes are TRBV9 and TRBJ2-3; the match to TRBD2 covers 8 bases. CDR1 and CDR2 (germline): SGDLS, YYNGEE. CDR3 length equals 17 residues. The J segment lost 3 bases and the V segment lost 0 bases, leaving 9 bases of the junction unmatched. CDR3 sequence: CASSVEHGGAATDTQYF. For the CDR3, the DNA is TGTGCCAGCAGCGTAGAGCACGGGGGGGCCGCGACAGATACGCAGTATTTT. The complete variable domain, with remaining parts taken from reference TRBV9 and TRBJ2-3, reads DSGVTQTPKHLITATGQRVTLRCSPRSGDLSVYWYQQSLDQGLQFLIQYYNGEERAKGNILERFSAQQFPDLHSELNLSSLELGDSALYFCASSVEHGGAATDTQYFGPGTRLTVL.

This clonotype has more than one count but fewer than ten. The DNA for the CDR3 is TGTGCCAGCAGTTTTAGGAGCAGTTGGTATGGCTACACCTTC. Translated: CASSFRSSWYGYTF. This chain links TRBV27 with TRBJ1-2; D is unclear. CDR3 size: 14 residues. From germline, CDR1 is MNHEY and CDR2 SMNVEV (reference sequence). V lost 3 bases and J 5 bases, leaving 13 bases between the germline ends.

This clonotype appeared once. This chain connects TRBV4-1 to TRBJ2-6; D remains unclear. CDR3 size: 16 residues. The germline V and J ends were trimmed by 0 bases and 2 bases, with 8 bases remaining between them. The V gene's germline CDR1 is MGHRA and CDR2 YSYEKL. The CDR3 DNA reads TGCGCCAGCAGCCAAGACTTGATCCCTGGGGCCAACGTCCTGACTTTC. Protein sequence: CASSQDLIPGANVLTF.

This clonotype has more than one count but fewer than ten. The V gene is TRBV12-3 or TRBV12-4, the J gene TRBJ2-7, with a weak D call TRBD1 (6 bases). This CDR3 is built from 14 residues. Deletions cut 7 bases from V and 4 bases from J, with 17 bases between. The CDR3 is CASTPSQGRYEQYF. DNA of the CDR3: TGTGCCAGCACCCCCTCGCAGGGGAGATACGAGCAGTACTTC.

This clonotype was seen more than once but under ten times. V and J are TRBV20-1 and TRBJ2-7; D gene ambiguous. This CDR3 has 10 amino acids. V shed 5 bases and J shed 3 bases, with 5 bases lying between them. Germline V CDR1 and CDR2: DFQATT, SNEGSKA (reference sequence). Here the CDR3 reads CSAGLYEQYF. Written as DNA, the CDR3 is TGCAGTGCTGGCCTCTACGAGCAGTACTTC.

This clonotype occurred many times. The CDR3 nucleotides read TGTGCCAGCAGCTTGACGGGATACTCCTACGAGCAGTACTTC. Its translation is CASSLTGYSYEQYF. The rearrangement joins TRBV7-2 to TRBJ2-7; D may be TRBD2 (5 bases). The CDR3 is 14 amino acids. Trimming removed 3 bases from V and 0 bases from J, with 9 bases in between. Per the germline V gene, CDR1 is SGHTA and CDR2 is FQGNSA.

The V call is TRBV5-1, the J call TRBJ2-4; D is ambiguous. The J call may be in error: the DNA end matches TRBJ2-7 better. Per the germline V gene, CDR1 is SGHRS and CDR2 is YFSETQ. CDR3 length: 14 residues. The DNA for the CDR3 is TGCGCCAGCAGCTGGACGTCGAAAGGATACGAGCAGTACTTC. As protein: CASSWTSKGYEQYF.

The table lists this clonotype with a count of one. V is TRBV5-1 and J is TRBJ2-7; 7 positions agree with TRBD1. Germline CDR1 is SGHRS and CDR2 is YFSETQ. V shed 4 bases, J shed 3 bases, and the junction held 10 bases outside the gene matches. The CDR3 sequence is 15 residues long. Written as DNA, the CDR3 is TGCGCCAGCAGCGCCGCAGGGGGTCCGCTCTACGAGCAGTACTTC. This codes for CASSAAGGPLYEQYF.

This rearrangement joins TRBV28 to TRBJ1-5; a possible D gene is TRBD1 (5 bases). Deletions cut 6 bases from V and 3 bases from J, with 18 bases between. Germline values: CDR1 MDHEN, CDR2 SYDVKM. The CDR3 runs 16 residues. CDR3 DNA: TGTGCCAGCAGCCTTACCCTCACAGGCCCCAATCAGCCCCAGCATTTT. Amino acids: CASSLTLTGPNQPQHF.

In this sample, this clonotype turned up a few times. This could be a read error, since a much larger clone is one nucleotide away. CDR3 region: CSARDRAGMHNEQYF. The CDR3 region has the DNA TGCAGTGCTAGAGATAGAGCGGGGATGCACAATGAGCAGTACTTC. V and J are TRBV20-1 and TRBJ2-1; 7 bases are shared with TRBD2. The end of the DNA fits TRBJ2-7 better, so the J call may be wrong. The CDR3 sequence is 15 residues long. The germline CDR1 and CDR2 sequences are DFQATT and SNEGSKA (reference sequence).

The chain links TRBV7-9 to TRBJ2-5; perhaps TRBD1 as D (6 bases). Germline V gene sequence: CDR1 SEHNR, CDR2 FQNEAQ (reference sequence). This CDR3 comprises 15 residues. V lost 5 bases and J lost 5, with 18 bases in between. The CDR3: CASSPGVVGPETQYF. CDR3 coding DNA: TGTGCCAGCAGCCCAGGGGTTGTCGGTCCGGAGACCCAGTACTTC.

This chain uses TRBV20-1 with TRBJ2-3; TRBD1 agrees at 8 bases. Germline values: CDR1 DFQATT, CDR2 SNEGSKA (reference sequence). V shed 0 bases and J 4 bases; nucleotides not matched to a gene: 6. The CDR3 runs to 15 residues. The CDR3 sequence is CSAREDRASSDTQYF. The CDR3 bases are TGCAGTGCTAGAGAGGACAGGGCAAGTTCAGATACGCAGTATTTT.

CDR3 sequence reads: CASSSSPVREAFF. The CDR3 coding sequence is TGTGCCAGCAGCTCGTCCCCCGTCCGTGAAGCTTTCTTT. The chain recombines TRBV7-9 with TRBJ1-1; D is unresolved. Looked up from germline, CDR1 is SEHNR and CDR2 is FQNEAQ (reference sequence). The V gene lost 4 bases and the J gene lost 7 bases, with 13 bases spanning the gap. CDR3 length equals 13 residues.

The chain employs TRBV27 and TRBJ1-2, with TRBD1 matching 7 bases. CDR1 MNHEY and CDR2 SMNVEV come from the germline V gene (reference sequence). The CDR3 is 12 residues long. V trimming: 6 bases; J trimming: 7 bases; junction bases outside the gene matches: 5. This CDR3 is CASSDRALGYTF. DNA of the CDR3: TGTGCCAGCAGCGACAGGGCGCTTGGCTACACCTTC.

The rearrangement uses TRBV20-1 and TRBJ2-1, with 9 bases identical to TRBD2. The CDR3 covers 17 residues. V trimming: 6 bases; J trimming: 3 bases; junction bases outside the gene matches: 15. Germline V gives CDR1 DFQATT, CDR2 SNEGSKA (reference sequence). CDR3 region: CSAPSGNSLNNYNEQFF. CDR3 sequence (DNA): TGCAGTGCCCCTAGCGGGAATTCCCTCAATAACTACAATGAGCAGTTCTTC.

The chain is built from TRBV6-2 or TRBV6-3 and TRBJ2-7; 11 positions agree with TRBD1. This CDR3 has 15 amino acids. The germline V gene encodes CDR1 MNHEY and CDR2 SVGEGT. The V segment lost 6 bases and the J segment 2 bases; nucleotides outside the gene matches: 6. This CDR3 reads CASSEPGQGAYEQYF. The CDR3 DNA reads as TGTGCCAGCAGCGAACCGGGACAGGGGGCCTACGAGCAGTACTTC.

Many counts were recorded for this clonotype. The rearrangement uses TRBV12-3 or TRBV12-4 and TRBJ2-5; 7 bases are shared with TRBD2. The V and J ends lost 9 bases and 4 bases, in that order; junction bases with no gene match: 5. The CDR3 consists of 12 residues. CDR3 residues: CASRWGGETQYF. In DNA form, the CDR3 reads TGTGCCAGTCGATGGGGGGGAGAGACCCAGTACTTC.

Only a few counts were recorded for this clonotype. The V call is TRBV15, the J call TRBJ2-5; D uncertain. V lost 0 bases and J lost 5, with 16 bases in between. Per the germline V gene, CDR1 is LNHNV and CDR2 is YYDKDF (reference sequence). The CDR3 loop spans 16 amino acids. CDR3 sequence reads: CATSRDASGFGETQYF. DNA for the CDR3: TGTGCCACCAGCAGAGATGCGTCAGGATTCGGTGAGACCCAGTACTTC.

V is TRBV19 and J is TRBJ2-7; no clear D. Germline CDR1 is LNHDA and CDR2 is SQIVND (reference sequence). Trimming pared 10 bases from V and 7 bases from J, leaving 20 bases between. There are 13 residues in the CDR3. CDR3 bases: TGTGCCACCTCGACAACAACCGCGAGGGAGCAGTACTTC. This codes for CATSTTTAREQYF.

In its sample, this clonotype was seen a few times. The chain uses TRBV7-2 and TRBJ1-5, with 7 bases matching TRBD1. Germline V gene data show CDR1 as SGHTA and CDR2 as FQGNSA. The CDR3 consists of 15 residues. With V trimmed by 3 bases and J by 0 bases, 2 bases remained unmatched. The CDR3 reads CASSLGQSSNQPQHF. CDR3 nucleotides: TGTGCCAGCAGCTTGGGACAGTCTAGCAATCAGCCCCAGCATTTT.

This chain joins TRBV7-9 and TRBJ2-7, with 7 positions matching TRBD1. Germline values: CDR1 SEHNR, CDR2 FQNEAQ (reference sequence). The ends lost 3 bases at V and 6 bases at J; junction bases unmatched: 8. This CDR3 has 14 amino acids. The CDR3 spells CASSFSTGWGEQYF. The CDR3 coding sequence is TGTGCCAGCAGCTTCTCGACAGGGTGGGGCGAGCAGTACTTC.

This clonotype was seen more than once but under ten times. The rearrangement uses TRBV20-1 and TRBJ2-5, with 7 nucleotides matching TRBD1. The V segment lost 3 bases and the J segment 4 bases; nucleotides outside the gene matches: 14. Germline V gene lookup returns CDR1 DFQATT and CDR2 SNEGSKA (reference sequence). The CDR3 runs to 16 residues. The DNA of the CDR3 is TGCAGTGCTAGTCGGATGGGAAGGGGGCAAGTAGAGACCCAGTACTTC. It codes for CSASRMGRGQVETQYF.